The 2 T cell receptor beta chains below were found in one sample sequenced in a study of T cells in narcolepsy. Only in-frame clones appear in the TCRdb table, and some are missing; sequencing was by immunoSEQ multiplex PCR. The sample has about 29,000 clones, around 87% seen once. Material: memory (CD45RA-) CD4+ T cells from blood. The receptors stem from a human donor in good health.

The chain links TRBV2 to TRBJ2-5; 11 positions match TRBD2. Germline V CDR1 and CDR2: SNHLY, FYNNEI. The V and J ends lost 7 bases and 5 bases, in that order; junction bases with no gene match: 9. CDR3 length equals 15 residues. CDR3 region: CASIMTSGIWETQYF. The CDR3 DNA reads TGTGCCAGCATTATGACTAGCGGGATCTGGGAGACCCAGTACTTC. Complete variable domain (other parts from reference TRBV2 and TRBJ2-5): EPEVTQTPSHQVTQMGQEVILRCVPISNHLYFYWYRQILGQKVEFLVSFYNNEISEKSEIFDDQFSVERPDGSNFTLKIRSTKLEDSAMYFCASIMTSGIWETQYFGPGTRLLVL.

For the CDR3, the DNA is TGTGCCAGCAGCGCCTACCTAACAGGGGGCATGACAAGCAATCAGCCCCAGCATTTT. Its translation is CASSAYLTGGMTSNQPQHF. J is TRBJ1-5 and V is TRBV7-2, with 9 nucleotides matching TRBD1. Germline CDR1 is SGHTA and CDR2 is FQGNSA. The junction had 15 bases not matched to a gene; V was cut back by 5 bases and J by 1 base. This CDR3 region has 19 residues. Supplemented by reference TRBV7-2 and TRBJ1-5, the full variable domain reads GAGVSQSPSNKVTEKGKDVELRCDPISGHTALYWYRQSLGQGLEFLIYFQGNSAPDKSGLPSDRFSAERTGGSVSTLTIQRTQQEDSAVYLCASSAYLTGGMTSNQPQHFGDGTRLSIL.